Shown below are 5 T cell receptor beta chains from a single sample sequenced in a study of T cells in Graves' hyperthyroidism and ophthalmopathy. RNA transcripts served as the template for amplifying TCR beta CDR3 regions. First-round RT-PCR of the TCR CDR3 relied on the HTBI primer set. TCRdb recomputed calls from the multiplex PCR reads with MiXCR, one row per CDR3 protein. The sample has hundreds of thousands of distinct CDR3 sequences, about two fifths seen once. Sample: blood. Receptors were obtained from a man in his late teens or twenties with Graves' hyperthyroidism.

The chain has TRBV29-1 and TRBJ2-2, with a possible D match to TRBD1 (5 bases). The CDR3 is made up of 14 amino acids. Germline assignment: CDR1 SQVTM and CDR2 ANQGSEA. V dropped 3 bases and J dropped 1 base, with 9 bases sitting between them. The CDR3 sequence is CSVERGQNTGELFF. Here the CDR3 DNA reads TGCAGCGTTGAGAGAGGACAGAACACCGGGGAGCTGTTTTTT.

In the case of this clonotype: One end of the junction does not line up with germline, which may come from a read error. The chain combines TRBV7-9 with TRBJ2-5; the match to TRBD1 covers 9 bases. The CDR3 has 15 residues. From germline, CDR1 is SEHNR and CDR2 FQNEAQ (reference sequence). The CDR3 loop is CAGSWDRVGVETQYF. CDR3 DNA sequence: TGTGCCGGCAGCTGGGACAGGGTAGGGGTAGAGACCCAGTACTTC.

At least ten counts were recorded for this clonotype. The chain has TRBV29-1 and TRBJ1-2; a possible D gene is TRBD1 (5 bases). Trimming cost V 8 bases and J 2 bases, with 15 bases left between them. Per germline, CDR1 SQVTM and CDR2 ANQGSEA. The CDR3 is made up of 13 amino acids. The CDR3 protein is CSSNRDGNYGYTF. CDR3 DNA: TGCAGCTCCAATAGGGACGGGAACTATGGCTACACCTTC.

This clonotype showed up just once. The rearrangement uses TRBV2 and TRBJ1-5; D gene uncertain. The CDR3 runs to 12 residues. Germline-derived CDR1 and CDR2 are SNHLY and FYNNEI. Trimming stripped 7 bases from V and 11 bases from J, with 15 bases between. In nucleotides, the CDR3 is TGTGCCAGCACCCGGACGAAAGAGACCCAGCATTTT. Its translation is CASTRTKETQHF.

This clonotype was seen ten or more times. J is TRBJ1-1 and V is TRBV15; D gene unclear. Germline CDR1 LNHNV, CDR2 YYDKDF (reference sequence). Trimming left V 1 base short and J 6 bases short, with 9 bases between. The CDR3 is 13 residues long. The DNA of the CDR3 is TGTGCCACCAGCAGAGGCGAGGCTGCTGAAGCTTTCTTT. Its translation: CATSRGEAAEAFF.